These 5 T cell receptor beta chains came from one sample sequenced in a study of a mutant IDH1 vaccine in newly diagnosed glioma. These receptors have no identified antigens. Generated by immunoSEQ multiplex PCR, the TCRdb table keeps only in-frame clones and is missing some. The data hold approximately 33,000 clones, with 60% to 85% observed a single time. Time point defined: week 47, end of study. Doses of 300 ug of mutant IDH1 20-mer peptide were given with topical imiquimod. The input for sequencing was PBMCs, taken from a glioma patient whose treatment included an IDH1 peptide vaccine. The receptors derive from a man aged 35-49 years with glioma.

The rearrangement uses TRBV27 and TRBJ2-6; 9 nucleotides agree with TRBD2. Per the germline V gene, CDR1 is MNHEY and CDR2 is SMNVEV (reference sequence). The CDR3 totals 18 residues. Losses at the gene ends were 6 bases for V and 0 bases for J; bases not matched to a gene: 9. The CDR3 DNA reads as TGTGCCAGCAGGTTCCTAGCGGGATCCGACTCTGGGGCCAACGTCCTGACTTTC. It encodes CASRFLAGSDSGANVLTF.

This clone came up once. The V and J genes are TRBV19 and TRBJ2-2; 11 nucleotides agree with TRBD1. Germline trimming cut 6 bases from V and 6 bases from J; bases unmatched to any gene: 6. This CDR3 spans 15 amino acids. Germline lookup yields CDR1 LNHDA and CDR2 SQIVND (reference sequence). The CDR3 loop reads CASSHPGQGAGELFF. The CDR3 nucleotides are TGTGCCAGTAGCCACCCGGGACAGGGGGCCGGGGAGCTGTTTTTT.

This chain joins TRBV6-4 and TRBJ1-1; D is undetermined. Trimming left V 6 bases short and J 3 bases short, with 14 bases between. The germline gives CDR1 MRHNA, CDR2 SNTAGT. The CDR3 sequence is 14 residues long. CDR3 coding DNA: TGTGCCAGCAGAGACACCTCCAAGGACACTGAAGCTTTCTTT. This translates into CASRDTSKDTEAFF.

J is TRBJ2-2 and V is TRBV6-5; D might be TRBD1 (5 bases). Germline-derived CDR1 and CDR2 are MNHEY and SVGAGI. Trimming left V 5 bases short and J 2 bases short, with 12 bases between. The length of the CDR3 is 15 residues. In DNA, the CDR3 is TGTGCCAGCAGTGTCGCCGGACAAAACACCGGGGAGCTGTTTTTT. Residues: CASSVAGQNTGELFF.

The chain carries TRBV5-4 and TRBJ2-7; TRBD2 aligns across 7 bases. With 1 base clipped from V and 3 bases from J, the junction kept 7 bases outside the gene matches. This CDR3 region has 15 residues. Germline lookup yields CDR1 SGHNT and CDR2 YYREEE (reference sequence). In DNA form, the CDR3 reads TGTGCCAGCAGCTTGATGGCGGGAGCCAGCTACGAGCAGTACTTC. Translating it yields CASSLMAGASYEQYF.